The 21 T cell receptor beta chains reported below all come from one sample, sequenced in a study of cytomegalovirus exposure and HLA in healthy donors. 13 Jbeta primers and 60 Vbeta primers were used for the PCR. TCRdb's table, derived via immunoSEQ multiplex PCR, lists solely in-frame clones and lacks some. The sample shows about 280,000 clones, roughly 90% of them seen only once. What was sequenced was PBMCs. The receptors here all came from a woman younger than 35 in good health and CMV-seronegative.

The chain is built from TRBV10-3 and TRBJ1-1; D is perhaps TRBD1 (5 bases). This CDR3 region has 15 residues. Trimming removed 2 bases from V and 8 bases from J, with 18 bases in between. Germline-derived CDR1 and CDR2 are ENHRY and SYGVKD. CDR3 sequence: CAISEGAGPSLEAFF. Here the CDR3 DNA reads TGTGCCATCAGTGAGGGGGCAGGACCTTCCCTCGAAGCTTTCTTT.

The V and J genes are TRBV10-3 and TRBJ1-4; a weak D match, TRBD1 (5 bases). Deletions cut 3 bases from V and 8 bases from J, with 13 bases between. The CDR3 is made up of 14 amino acids. Germline CDR1 reads ENHRY; CDR2 reads SYGVKD. For the CDR3, the DNA is TGTGCCATCAGTGATTCAGGGAAGGACGAAAAACTGTTTTTT. Protein product: CAISDSGKDEKLFF.

V is TRBV11-2 and J is TRBJ2-3; 9 positions match TRBD2. Looked up from germline, CDR1 is SGHAT and CDR2 is FQNNGV. J was trimmed by 7 bases and V by 5 bases; bases with no gene match: 13. The length of the CDR3 is 16 residues. The CDR3 reads CASSTPRRGGANTQYF. The CDR3 DNA follows: TGTGCCAGCAGCACCCCCCGGCGGGGGGGCGCAAATACGCAGTATTTT.

The CDR3 region has the DNA TGCGCCAGCAGCAACGGACTAGCGGGGGCCTACTACGAGCAGTACTTC. Encoded protein: CASSNGLAGAYYEQYF. V and J are TRBV5-1 and TRBJ2-7; TRBD2 aligns across 13 bases. CDR1 and CDR2 (germline): SGHRS, YFSETQ. V shed 4 bases, J shed 3 bases, and the junction held 7 bases outside the gene matches. This CDR3 contains 16 residues.

V and J are TRBV18 and TRBJ2-7, with TRBD2 matching 12 bases. The ends lost 1 base at V and 1 base at J; junction bases unmatched: 5. Germline V gives CDR1 KGHSH, CDR2 LQKENI. CDR3 length: 17 residues. CDR3 residues: CASSPRLLAGGSYEQYF. The CDR3 bases are TGTGCCAGCTCACCACGGTTACTAGCGGGGGGATCCTACGAGCAGTACTTC.

The chain recombines TRBV10-3 with TRBJ2-1, with TRBD1 matching 11 bases. The CDR3 covers 16 residues. The V segment lost 6 bases and the J segment 8 bases; nucleotides outside the gene matches: 12. Germline-derived CDR1 and CDR2 are ENHRY and SYGVKD. The CDR3 is CAIRPPGQGVRHEQFF. The CDR3 DNA follows: TGTGCCATCAGGCCCCCGGGACAGGGGGTACGCCATGAGCAGTTCTTC.

The chain combines TRBV19 with TRBJ2-7, with TRBD2 identical over 12 bases. In germline, CDR1 is LNHDA, CDR2 SQIVND (reference sequence). The CDR3 is 15 residues long. V trimming: 2 bases; J trimming: 4 bases; junction bases outside the gene matches: 3. CDR3 sequence: CASSILAGGPYEQYF. In DNA form, the CDR3 reads TGTGCCAGTAGTATACTAGCGGGGGGGCCGTACGAGCAGTACTTC.

The rearrangement uses TRBV25-1 and TRBJ2-3, with TRBD1 matching over 7 bases. Germline assignment: CDR1 MGHDK and CDR2 SYGVNS. J lost 0 bases, V lost 5 bases, and 5 bases had no gene match. The CDR3 totals 15 residues. The CDR3 region is CASSHGTASTDTQYF. CDR3 nucleotide sequence: TGTGCCAGCAGTCACGGGACAGCTAGCACAGATACGCAGTATTTT.

This rearrangement joins TRBV5-1 to TRBJ2-7; tentative D call: TRBD1 (5 bases). This CDR3 contains 14 residues. V was trimmed by 0 bases and J by 5 bases, leaving 12 bases between them. The V gene's germline CDR1 is SGHRS and CDR2 YFSETQ. In DNA, the CDR3 is TGCGCCAGCAGCTTGGGCTCAGGGATGCACGAGCAGTACTTC. Its translation: CASSLGSGMHEQYF.

The CDR3 reads CASSQDLVGEVYSYNEQFF. In nucleotides, the CDR3 is TGTGCCAGCAGCCAAGATCTAGTTGGGGAGGTGTACTCCTACAATGAGCAGTTCTTC. The chain joins TRBV4-2 to TRBJ2-1; D might be TRBD2 (6 bases). V lost 0 bases and J lost 0, with 18 bases in between. Germline CDR1 reads LGHNA; CDR2 reads YNFKEQ. The CDR3 sequence is 19 residues long.

The V and J genes are TRBV27 and TRBJ2-3; the D gene is possibly TRBD2 (5 bases). There are 14 residues in the CDR3. V was pared by 4 bases and J by 1 base, with 9 bases between. Looked up from germline, CDR1 is MNHEY and CDR2 is SMNVEV (reference sequence). In DNA form, the CDR3 reads TGTGCCAGCAGTTCACTAGGTGGCACAGATACGCAGTATTTT. This sequence encodes CASSSLGGTDTQYF.

The chain carries TRBV20-1 and TRBJ1-2, with unresolved D. The ends were cut back, 6 bases at V and 7 bases at J, with 12 bases in the middle. The length of the CDR3 is 11 residues. Germline V CDR1 and CDR2: DFQATT, SNEGSKA (reference sequence). CDR3 sequence: CSAPRGGGYTF. CDR3 coding DNA: TGCAGTGCCCCTCGTGGAGGTGGCTACACCTTC.

The rearrangement joins TRBV7-9 to TRBJ1-2; no clear D gene. Germline CDR1 SEHNR, CDR2 FQNEAQ (reference sequence). This CDR3 spans 13 amino acids. V was trimmed by 1 base and J by 6 bases, leaving 9 bases between them. The CDR3 reads CASSLGQFHGYTF. The CDR3 DNA sequence: TGTGCCAGCAGCTTAGGGCAGTTTCATGGCTACACCTTC.

This clone appeared once. This chain uses TRBV5-4 with TRBJ2-3, with TRBD2 as a possible D gene (6 bases). The CDR3 length is 20 residues. Germline values: CDR1 SGHNT, CDR2 YYREEE (reference sequence). Trimming took 0 bases from V and 3 from J, leaving 26 bases between them. CDR3 nucleotide sequence: TGTGCCAGCAGCTTGGCCGGAACTAGCCAAGGGTCTCGAGGAACAGATACGCAGTATTTT. It yields the protein CASSLAGTSQGSRGTDTQYF.

The gene calls are TRBV18 and TRBJ1-1; D perhaps matches TRBD1 (6 bases). The CDR3 is 15 amino acids. Trimming stripped 3 bases from V and 3 bases from J, with 14 bases between. Germline V CDR1 and CDR2: KGHSH, LQKENI. CDR3 loop: CASSPTGYSYTEAFF. In nucleotides, the CDR3 is TGTGCCAGCTCACCCACAGGGTACAGCTACACTGAAGCTTTCTTT.

V and J are TRBV11-2 and TRBJ2-7; 10 nucleotides agree with TRBD1. V dropped 0 bases and J dropped 5; count of bases not matched to a gene: 7. From germline, CDR1 is SGHAT and CDR2 FQNNGV. The CDR3 consists of 16 residues. CDR3 coding DNA: TGTGCCAGCAGCTTAGACCCCGGGACAGGGGTCAACGAGCAGTACTTC. Translated, it gives CASSLDPGTGVNEQYF.

The genes are TRBV27 and TRBJ2-3; a weak D match, TRBD2 (6 bases). This CDR3 region has 15 residues. V was trimmed by 1 base and J by 1 base, leaving 9 bases between them. Germline V gene data show CDR1 as MNHEY and CDR2 as SMNVEV (reference sequence). The CDR3 spells CASSLWAGRTDTQYF. The CDR3 nucleotides are TGTGCCAGCAGTTTATGGGCGGGGCGCACAGATACGCAGTATTTT.

This clone was recorded a few times. The chain couples TRBV6-5 to TRBJ2-1; 11 bases are a match to TRBD2. This CDR3 contains 15 residues. The J segment lost 3 bases and the V segment lost 6 bases, leaving 4 bases of the junction unmatched. Germline V gene data show CDR1 as MNHEY and CDR2 as SVGAGI. The CDR3 sequence: CASSKLAGDYNEQFF. The CDR3 bases are TGTGCCAGCAGCAAACTAGCGGGGGACTACAATGAGCAGTTCTTC.

This chain connects TRBV6-5 to TRBJ1-5, with no clear D. Looked up from germline, CDR1 is MNHEY and CDR2 is SVGAGI. The CDR3 contains 15 residues. Trimming removed 8 bases from V and 6 bases from J, with 20 bases in between. CDR3 DNA sequence: TGTGCCAGCTCCGAAACCAACATGGTTACTCAGCCCCAGCATTTT. It yields the protein CASSETNMVTQPQHF.

This clone was recorded once. The chain links TRBV9 to TRBJ2-5, with 7 bases lining up with TRBD1. V was pared by 3 bases and J by 1 base, with 6 bases of the junction left unmatched. This CDR3 is built from 15 residues. Per germline, CDR1 SGDLS and CDR2 YYNGEE. The CDR3 reads CASSGGTDSQETQYF. The CDR3 bases are TGTGCCAGCAGCGGTGGGACAGACTCCCAAGAGACCCAGTACTTC.

The chain links TRBV18 to TRBJ1-2; D is undetermined. Germline V gene data show CDR1 as KGHSH and CDR2 as LQKENI. The CDR3 loop spans 14 amino acids. V was shortened by 2 bases and J by 4 bases, with 11 bases between the two germline ends. CDR3 residues: CASSPGSGSYGYTF. In DNA form, the CDR3 reads TGTGCCAGCTCACCAGGGAGTGGTTCCTATGGCTACACCTTC.